A selection of T cell receptor beta chains follows, all from one sample in a study of shared clonotypes between healthy human individuals. TCRdb's table, derived via immunoSEQ multiplex PCR, lists solely in-frame clones and lacks some. The data hold roughly 2,500,000 clones, with over 85% observed a single time. The sample was naive CD4+ T cells from PBMCs. The receptors here all came from a man in his late teens or twenties in good health. Some clones in this sample may be carry-over from other donors' samples. Both conserved end residues are part of each CDR3. The D gene is left open where the match is weak. Size tells how often a clone was seen (once, few, many) or the class of an expanded clone, and some rows leave it out.

>TRBD1|TRBJ2-6|NA|TRBV7-6
TGTGCCAGCAGGTCCGGGACAGCGAGATCTGGGGCCAACGTCCTGACTTTC
CASRSGTARSGANVLTF
>NA|TRBJ1-1|NA|TRBV19
TGTGCCAGTAGTATAGGAGGGCAGTACACTGAAGCTTTCTTT
CASSIGGQYTEAFF
>NA|TRBJ2-7|NA|TRBV19
TGTGCCAGTAGTATTGGGCCTACCAGCTCCTACGAGCAGTACTTC
CASSIGPTSSYEQYF
>TRBD2|TRBJ2-1|once|TRBV11-2
TGTGCCAGCAGGTCGACTAGCGGGAAGGTCCGGCAGTTCTTC
CASRSTSGKVRQFF
>NA|TRBJ2-3|NA|TRBV5-1
TGCGCCAGCAGCACGACCGTAGCCAGGGACGCCACAGATACGCAGTATTTT
CASSTTVARDATDTQYF
>TRBD1|TRBJ2-3|NA|TRBV5-1
TGCGCCAGCAGCGTTACAGGGACAGTAGATACGCAGTATTTT
CASSVTGTVDTQYF
>TRBD2|TRBJ2-1|NA|TRBV5-1
TGCGCCAGCGGGCGGGAGGAAGCCAATGAGCAGTTCTTC
CASGREEANEQFF
>NA|TRBJ1-2|NA|TRBV29-1
TGCAGCGTTGGGGTCTACACCTTC
CSVGVYTF
>NA|TRBJ1-5|few|TRBV6-1
TGTGCCAGCAGCCCCGACGGGAACAATCAGCCCCAGCATTTT
CASSPDGNNQPQHF
>NA|TRBJ2-6|NA|TRBV14
TGTGCCAGCGGGGAGTACTCTGGGGCCAACGTCCTGACTTTC
CASGEYSGANVLTF
>NA|TRBJ2-7|once|TRBV5-1
TGCGCCAGCAGCTCTGACGGATACCTACCCTACGAGCAGTACTTC
CASSSDGYLPYEQYF
>NA|TRBJ2-2|NA|TRBV11-3
TGTGCCAGCAGCTACGACACCGGGGAGCTGTTTTTT
CASSYDTGELFF
>TRBD1|TRBJ1-4|NA|TRBV10-3
TGTGCCACCCAGGACAGGGTTAGTGAAAAACTGTTTTTT
CATQDRVSEKLFF
>TRBD2|TRBJ2-1|NA|TRBV5-4
TGTGCCAGCAGCTTAGAGCGGGAGGGGGGAAATGAGCAGTTCTTC
CASSLEREGGNEQFF
>NA|TRBJ2-2|NA|TRBV11-3
TGTGCCAGCAGCTCCGGGCGGTTCCCGGACTCGAACACCGGGGAGCTGTTTTTT
CASSSGRFPDSNTGELFF
>NA|TRBJ1-4|once|TRBV5-1
TGCGCCAGCAGCTTGGTCGGGCAGGGAGGTGAAAAACTGTTTTTT
CASSLVGQGGEKLFF
>NA|TRBJ1-1|NA|TRBV28
TGTGCCAGCAGTCTAACGGCAAACACTGAAGCTTTCTTT
CASSLTANTEAFF
>TRBD2|TRBJ2-7|NA|TRBV7-9
TGTGCCAGCAGCTTAGCTGGGTCTAGCGGCGAGCAGTACTTC
CASSLAGSSGEQYF
>NA|TRBJ2-1|NA|TRBV9
TGTGCCAGCAGTCAATACGGATCCTCCTACAATGAGCAGTTCTTC
CASSQYGSSYNEQFF
>TRBD1|TRBJ1-3|NA|TRBV5-4
TGTGCCAGCAGTTATGGGACAGGGAATGGAAACACCATATATTTT
CASSYGTGNGNTIYF
>NA|TRBJ2-7|NA|TRBV9
TGTGCCAGCAGCGTAGCTACGAGGGGTTACGAGCAGTACTTC
CASSVATRGYEQYF
>TRBD2|TRBJ2-1|NA|TRBV7-2
TGTGCCAGCAGCCCGAATGGGGGAGGGAGGCACAATGAGCAGTTCTTC
CASSPNGGGRHNEQFF
>TRBD2|TRBJ2-2|NA|TRBV2
TGTGCCAGCAGACCTCCGGGACTAGCAGCCGGGGAGCTGTTTTTT
CASRPPGLAAGELFF
>NA|TRBJ2-1|NA|TRBV28
TGTGCCAGCAGACGCACAGGGGGAGGGTCCTACAATGAGCAGTTCTTC
CASRRTGGGSYNEQFF
>NA|TRBJ2-7|NA|TRBV5-1
TGCGCCAGCAGCTTAGCCGGGTCCAACCTTCAATTCAAGCAGTACTTC
CASSLAGSNLQFKQYF
>TRBD2|TRBJ2-1|NA|TRBV11-2
TGTGCCAGCAGCTACGGGCGGGAGGGAGGAGGGGATGAGCAGTTCTTC
CASSYGREGGGDEQFF
>NA|TRBJ2-1|NA|TRBV7-2
TGTGCCAGCAGCTTACGGGGCAATGAGCAGTTCTTC
CASSLRGNEQFF
>NA|TRBJ2-3|NA|TRBV6-5
TGTGCCAGCAGTCAAGCTGGACGGGCGCAGTATTTT
CASSQAGRAQYF
>NA|TRBJ1-1|NA|TRBV18
TGTGCCAGCTCAGGGAACACTGAGGCTTTCTTT
CASSGNTEAFF
>NA|TRBJ2-3|NA|TRBV5-4
TGTGCCAGTAGCCAACGGGGTAAGAGGGGCACAGATACGCAGTATTTT
CASSQRGKRGTDTQYF
>TRBD1|TRBJ2-3|NA|TRBV6-1
TGTGCCAGCAGTGAAGTTTTGGCGGCAGGGGGCCGGACCCCGCAGTATTTT
CASSEVLAAGGRTPQYF
>TRBD2|TRBJ2-4|NA|TRBV11-2
TGTGCCAGCAGACGGACTAGCCTAAACATTCAGTACTTC
CASRRTSLNIQYF
>NA|TRBJ2-3|NA|TRBV21-1
TGTGCCAGATCAATCGATGGGTCAGATACGCAGTATTTT
CARSIDGSDTQYF
>TRBD2|TRBJ2-1|NA|TRBV28
TGTGCCAGCATATATAGCGGGATCCCCTACAATGAGCAGTTCTTC
CASIYSGIPYNEQFF
>NA|TRBJ1-2|NA|TRBV7-9
TGTGCCAGCAGCTCAGGACAGCCGGATGGCTACACCTTC
CASSSGQPDGYTF
>TRBD1|TRBJ2-6|once|TRBV19
TGTGCCAGTAGGCCCTCAGGGGGTGGGGCCAACGTCCTGACTTTC
CASRPSGGGANVLTF
>NA|TRBJ2-7|NA|TRBV19
TGTGCCAGTAATTTCGCCGGGACCTACGAGCAGTACTTC
CASNFAGTYEQYF
>TRBD1|TRBJ1-2|NA|TRBV6-5
TGTGCCAGCAGTGCAGACAGGGTCAACTATGGCTACACCTTC
CASSADRVNYGYTF
>TRBD1|TRBJ2-2|NA|TRBV7-4
TGTGCCAGCAGCAAGTATCGGGACAGAGTCACCGGGGAGCTGTTTTTT
CASSKYRDRVTGELFF
>TRBD1|TRBJ1-2|once|TRBV7-2
TGTGCCAGCAGCTCCCGTCCCGGGACAGGGGGCTATGGCTACACCTTC
CASSSRPGTGGYGYTF
>TRBD1|TRBJ2-1|NA|TRBV5-1
TGCGCCAGCAGCCAGGGACAGGGGTCCTACAATGAGCAGTTCTTC
CASSQGQGSYNEQFF
>NA|TRBJ2-3|NA|TRBV19
TGTGCCAGTAGGACTCGCGGGACTACAGATACGCAGTATTTT
CASRTRGTTDTQYF
>NA|TRBJ1-1|NA|TRBV7-3
TGTGCCAGCAGCGGGGATGCGCACACTGAAGCTTTCTTT
CASSGDAHTEAFF
>NA|TRBJ2-5|NA|TRBV9
TGTGCCAGCAGCGTAGCTGGGGCGCAAGAGACCCAGTACTTC
CASSVAGAQETQYF
>TRBD1|TRBJ1-1|once|TRBV2
TGTGCCAGCAGTGAAGCACAGGGGATCCCCGCAGTTTTCACTGAAGCTTTCTTT
CASSEAQGIPAVFTEAFF
>NA|TRBJ2-2|NA|TRBV5-1
TGCGCCAGCAGCCTCAGGGGTTCAGGCGGGGAGCTGTTTTTT
CASSLRGSGGELFF
>NA|TRBJ2-1|NA|TRBV5-1
TGCGCCAGCAGTCTAATCGGGTGGGAGCAGTTCTTC
CASSLIGWEQFF
>NA|TRBJ2-2|NA|TRBV5-4
TGTGCCAGCAGCTTGGTCGCCGGGGAGCTGTTTTTT
CASSLVAGELFF
>NA|TRBJ1-1|NA|TRBV12-5
TGTGCTAGTGCCACCCGCGGGTTTGGCACTGAAGCTTTCTTT
CASATRGFGTEAFF
>TRBD2|TRBJ2-3|NA|TRBV5-1
TGCGCCAGCAGCCCGTCGTCCGGGAGGGGCACAGATACGCAGTATTTT
CASSPSSGRGTDTQYF
>TRBD2|TRBJ2-3|NA|TRBV7-9
TGTGCCAGCAGCCCGACGGGAGGAGATACGCAGTATTTT
CASSPTGGDTQYF
>NA|TRBJ2-3|NA|TRBV28
TGTGCCAGCAGTTTAGGAAGGGCGGCCGGGGATACGCAGTATTTT
CASSLGRAAGDTQYF
>NA|TRBJ2-7|NA|TRBV7-9
TGTGCCAGCAGCTTACCCCCAGGCGAAGGCGGCTACGAGCAGTACTTC
CASSLPPGEGGYEQYF
>TRBD2|TRBJ2-3|once|TRBV5-1
TGCGCCAGCAGCTTGGGACTAGCTGGAGATACGCAGTATTTT
CASSLGLAGDTQYF
>NA|TRBJ2-6|NA|TRBV28
TGTGCCAGCAGCCCAGTAGGGGCGACGTCTGGGGCCAACGTCCTGACTTTC
CASSPVGATSGANVLTF
>TRBD2|TRBJ2-5|NA|TRBV28
TGTGCCAGCAGCCGATTCGGGACTAGCGGGAGTTCGGGTGAGACCCAGTACTTC
CASSRFGTSGSSGETQYF
>TRBD2|TRBJ2-2|NA|TRBV9
TGTGCCACCTCCCGGGGGGCCGGGGAGCTGTTTTTT
CATSRGAGELFF
>NA|TRBJ2-7|NA|TRBV28
TGTGCCAGCAACATAGGACCCTCCTACGAGCAGTACTTC
CASNIGPSYEQYF
>NA|TRBJ2-7|NA|TRBV4-1
TGCGCCAGCAGCCAGTTACAGGGCCCCTACGAGCAGTACTTC
CASSQLQGPYEQYF
>NA|TRBJ2-5|NA|TRBV5-1
TGCGCCAGCAGCTTGGCCCTTACAAAAGAGACCCAGTACTTC
CASSLALTKETQYF